Below are 20 T cell receptor beta chains sequenced from a single sample in a study of blood T cells in healthy people across ages. The second PCR ran roughly 7 to 12 cycles with a sample-barcoded 5' primer and J-beta primers. From the 5' RACE reads, TCRdb called clonotypes with MiXCR, one entry per CDR3 protein. The top ten clones hold around 13% of a sample with about 1.1 million distinct CDR3 sequences, roughly two fifths of them seen once. Sequenced: blood. Receptors were obtained from a man younger than 35 in good health.

The V gene is TRBV5-1, the J gene TRBJ1-1, with D hard to call. The V gene's germline CDR1 is SGHRS and CDR2 YFSETQ. The CDR3 is 17 amino acids. The V gene lost 3 bases and the J gene lost 0 bases, with 18 bases spanning the gap. The CDR3: CASSSAPYGPMNTEAFF. The CDR3 DNA sequence: TGCGCCAGCAGCTCAGCGCCGTACGGCCCAATGAACACTGAAGCTTTCTTT.

The sample holds a few counts of this clonotype. V is TRBV5-6 and J is TRBJ2-1; 9 bases map to TRBD2. Germline CDR1 and CDR2: SGHDT and YYEEEE. The length of the CDR3 is 15 residues. The V and J ends lost 2 bases and 7 bases, in that order; junction bases with no gene match: 7. In nucleotides, the CDR3 is TGTGCCAGCAGCTTCGGCGGCGGGGGGGCAAATGAGCAGTTCTTC. Amino acids: CASSFGGGGANEQFF.

This rearrangement joins TRBV29-1 to TRBJ2-7, with D unresolved. Germline CDR1 SQVTM, CDR2 ANQGSEA. The length of the CDR3 is 10 residues. V dropped 7 bases and J dropped 4 bases, with 8 bases sitting between them. The DNA of the CDR3 is TGCAGCGGCCATTTATACGAGCAGTACTTC. Translating it yields CSGHLYEQYF.

The J gene is TRBJ2-4, the V gene TRBV7-2, with 7 bases fitting TRBD1. Germline V lookup: CDR1 SGHTA, CDR2 FQGNSA. V shed 0 bases, J shed 0 bases, and the junction held 5 bases outside the gene matches. The CDR3 is 17 residues long. The CDR3 reads CASSLAFDRVAKNIQYF. The CDR3 DNA reads TGTGCCAGCAGCTTAGCCTTCGACAGGGTAGCCAAAAACATTCAGTACTTC.

The CDR3 sequence: CASSKSGSSYNEQYF. CDR3 nucleotide sequence: TGTGCCAGCAGCAAGAGCGGGAGCTCCTACAATGAGCAGTACTTC. The chain employs TRBV27 and TRBJ2-1, with 8 bases identical to TRBD2. Gene TRBJ2-7 matches the end of the DNA better, so the J call may be wrong. The CDR3 sequence is 15 residues long. Germline V gives CDR1 MNHEY, CDR2 SMNVEV (reference sequence).

The chain employs TRBV6-5 and TRBJ1-1, with a possible D match to TRBD1 (5 bases). The CDR3 has 14 residues. Per germline, CDR1 MNHEY and CDR2 SVGAGI. Trimming took 6 bases from V and 7 from J, leaving 18 bases between them. CDR3 sequence reads: CASSRDLRGSEAFF. The CDR3 DNA reads as TGTGCCAGCAGCCGGGACCTCCGTGGGAGTGAAGCTTTCTTT.

This clonotype was seen a handful of times. This chain uses TRBV6-5 with TRBJ1-2, with a tentative D call TRBD1 (5 bases). The germline gives CDR1 MNHEY, CDR2 SVGAGI. V was trimmed by 5 bases and J by 8 bases, leaving 12 bases between them. The CDR3 is 12 amino acids. CDR3 loop: CASSHVGGGYTF. The CDR3 DNA reads as TGTGCCAGCAGTCACGTGGGGGGAGGCTACACCTTC.

The gene calls are TRBV7-9 and TRBJ1-2; perhaps TRBD1 as D (5 bases). Trimming cost V 1 base and J 5 bases, with 17 bases left between them. The CDR3 spans 16 residues. Germline values: CDR1 SEHNR, CDR2 FQNEAQ (reference sequence). The CDR3 loop reads CASSLVDGGTVYGYTF. The DNA of the CDR3 is TGTGCCAGCAGCTTAGTAGACGGGGGGACCGTATATGGCTACACCTTC. The full variable domain, its missing parts supplied by reference TRBV7-9 and TRBJ1-2, is DTGVSQNPRHKITKRGQNVTFRCDPISEHNRLYWYRQTLGQGPEFLTYFQNEAQLEKSRLLSDRFSAERPKGSFSTLEIQRTEQGDSAMYLCASSLVDGGTVYGYTFGSGTRLTVV.

This clonotype was seen a handful of times. The chain links TRBV14 to TRBJ1-2; no firm D call. The CDR3 runs to 16 residues. Germline V CDR1 and CDR2: SGHDN, FVKESK. Trimming took off 1 base at V and 4 bases at J, with 16 bases between the two ends. CDR3 amino acids: CASSQGFQARTYGYTF. The CDR3 coding sequence is TGTGCCAGCAGCCAAGGATTCCAGGCTCGGACCTATGGCTACACCTTC.

This clonotype was observed a few times. The V call is TRBV4-1, the J call TRBJ1-6, with D unclear. Trimming left V 4 bases short and J 7 bases short, with 14 bases between. Germline V CDR1 and CDR2: MGHRA, YSYEKL. The CDR3 spans 15 residues. The CDR3 DNA reads TGCGCCAGCAGCCTAAGGGTGGGGATAAATTCACCCCTCCACTTT. Residues: CASSLRVGINSPLHF.

This chain connects TRBV6-2 or TRBV6-3 to TRBJ1-5, with unresolved D. Germline lookup yields CDR1 MNHEY and CDR2 SVGEGT. The V end lost 2 bases, the J end lost 9 bases, and 20 bases lay between the germline ends. This CDR3 comprises 16 residues. The CDR3 DNA follows: TGTGCCAGCAGTTACCTGCTAGACGGTATCAATGGGCCCCAGCATTTT. Its protein product is CASSYLLDGINGPQHF.

The rearrangement links TRBV9 to TRBJ2-3, with TRBD2 identical over 13 bases. The CDR3 loop spans 16 amino acids. The V gene end was trimmed by 3 bases and the J gene end by 7 bases; junction bases not matched to a gene: 8. Germline V gives CDR1 SGDLS, CDR2 YYNGEE. The CDR3 DNA sequence: TGTGCCAGCAGCGAGGCACTAGCGGGGGGGCCGTATACGCAGTATTTT. Residues: CASSEALAGGPYTQYF.

The gene calls are TRBV7-9 and TRBJ1-1; 8 bases match TRBD1. CDR1 and CDR2 (germline): SEHNR, FQNEAQ (reference sequence). Losses at the gene ends were 6 bases for V and 5 bases for J; bases not matched to a gene: 2. The CDR3 is made up of 12 amino acids. The CDR3 is CASRTGVTEAFF. The CDR3 DNA follows: TGTGCCAGCAGGACAGGGGTTACTGAAGCTTTCTTT.

For the CDR3, the DNA is TGCAGTGCTAGAGACGACGGTGCTGAGCAGTTCTTC. Protein sequence: CSARDDGAEQFF. The chain couples TRBV20-1 to TRBJ2-1; D not certain. V lost 0 bases and J 9 bases, leaving 9 bases between the germline ends. The CDR3 contains 12 residues. CDR1 and CDR2 from the germline V gene are DFQATT and SNEGSKA (reference sequence).

The chain employs TRBV5-1 and TRBJ2-1, with 8 positions matching TRBD2. Gene TRBJ2-7 matches the end of the DNA better, so the J call may be wrong. This CDR3 contains 16 residues. Germline V gives CDR1 SGHRS, CDR2 YFSETQ. CDR3 DNA sequence: TGCGCCAGCAGCTTGAGTAGCGGGACCTCCTACAATGAGCAGTACTTC. It codes for CASSLSSGTSYNEQYF.

J is TRBJ1-6 and V is TRBV7-2; D ambiguous. Germline V lookup: CDR1 SGHTA, CDR2 FQGNSA. The CDR3 extends over 16 amino acids. Trimming shortened V by 1 base and J by 4 bases, and 11 bases separated the two germline ends. The CDR3, as DNA: TGTGCCAGCAGCTTAGATGGACCGATGTATAATTCACCCCTCCACTTT. Translating it yields CASSLDGPMYNSPLHF. Variable domain in full (rest from reference TRBV7-2 and TRBJ1-6): GAGVSQSPSNKVTEKGKDVELRCDPISGHTALYWYRQSLGQGLEFLIYFQGNSAPDKSGLPSDRFSAERTGGSVSTLTIQRTQQEDSAVYLCASSLDGPMYNSPLHFGNGTRLTVT.

This clonotype occurred a few times. The chain has TRBV5-1 and TRBJ2-1; tentatively, D is TRBD2 (6 bases). Trimming stripped 2 bases from V and 4 bases from J, with 13 bases between. CDR1 and CDR2 (germline): SGHRS, YFSETQ. The CDR3 is made up of 15 amino acids. The CDR3 sequence is CASSFDGGSYNEQFF. The DNA of the CDR3 is TGCGCCAGCAGCTTCGATGGGGGGTCGTACAATGAGCAGTTCTTC.

V is TRBV11-2 and J is TRBJ2-1; the D call may be TRBD1 or TRBD2 (5 bases each). Germline V gives CDR1 SGHAT, CDR2 FQNNGV. The CDR3 runs 16 residues. With 4 bases removed from V and 4 bases from J, the gap between germline ends came to 17 bases. The CDR3 DNA reads as TGTGCCAGCAGCTCCTCAACGGGACCCAATTACAATGAGCAGTTCTTC. It is translated as CASSSSTGPNYNEQFF.

The chain is built from TRBV7-2 and TRBJ1-2; unclear D gene. Germline V gives CDR1 SGHTA, CDR2 FQGNSA. Trimming removed 0 bases at V and 8 bases at J, with 10 bases between. The CDR3 is made up of 13 amino acids. In nucleotides, the CDR3 is TGTGCCAGCAGCTTAGCGAGGGAACGGGGCTACACCTTC. It codes for CASSLARERGYTF.

This clonotype was recorded a few times. The chain links TRBV20-1 to TRBJ2-1; D assignment may be TRBD1 or TRBD2 (7 bases each). The length of the CDR3 is 16 residues. Trimming left V 3 bases short and J 3 bases short, with 18 bases between. The germline V gene encodes CDR1 DFQATT and CDR2 SNEGSKA (reference sequence). CDR3 sequence: CSARTPGGGIYNEQFF. DNA for the CDR3: TGCAGTGCTAGGACCCCAGGGGGGGGGATCTACAATGAGCAGTTCTTC.